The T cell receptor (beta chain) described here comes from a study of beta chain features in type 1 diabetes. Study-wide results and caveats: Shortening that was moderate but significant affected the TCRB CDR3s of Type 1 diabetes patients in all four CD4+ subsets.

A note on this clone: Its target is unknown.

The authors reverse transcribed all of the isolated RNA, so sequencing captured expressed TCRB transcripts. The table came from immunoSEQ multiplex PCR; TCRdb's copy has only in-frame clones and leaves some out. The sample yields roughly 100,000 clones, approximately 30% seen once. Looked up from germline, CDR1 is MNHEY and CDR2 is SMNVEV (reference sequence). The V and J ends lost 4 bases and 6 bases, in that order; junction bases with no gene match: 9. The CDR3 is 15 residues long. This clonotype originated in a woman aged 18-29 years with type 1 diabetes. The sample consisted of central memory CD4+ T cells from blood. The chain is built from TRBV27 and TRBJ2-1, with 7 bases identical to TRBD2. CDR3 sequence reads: CASSSQRGSGNEQFF. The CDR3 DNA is TGTGCCAGCAGTTCCCAGCGGGGTTCTGGCAATGAGCAGTTCTTC.